This T cell receptor beta chain appears in the sequencing data of a study of blood T cell dynamics during melanoma immunotherapy. Study as a whole: First-line therapy was either pembrolizumab or nivolumab with ipilimumab for metastatic melanoma. Broader study findings: It remained unknown if the driving T cell clones were melanoma-specific.

Libraries were prepared by immunoSEQ multiplex PCR; TCRdb keeps only in-frame clonotypes and omits some of them. In the table there are 25,000 to 30,000 clones, approximately 88% of which are singletons. The germline CDR1 and CDR2 sequences are SGHRS and YFSETQ. This CDR3 contains 14 residues. V was trimmed by 0 bases and J by 4 bases, leaving 10 bases between them. Time point of the sample: week 3, after first cycle of checkpoint inhibitor. Sampling occurred pretreatment (T0) and at week 3 (W3), after cycle one of checkpoint blockade. Worth noting for this clone: Its specificity is not known.

The TCR originated in a human donor with melanoma. J is TRBJ1-1 and V is TRBV5-1; D is undetermined. Sequenced material: blood, taken from a patient treated with checkpoint blockade. CDR3 coding DNA: TGCGCCAGCAGCTTGGGCGGGCTGGGCACTGAAGCTTTCTTT. This translates into CASSLGGLGTEAFF.